Detailed here is one TCR beta chain. Its specificity is not known. The data derive from a study of OX40 agonist ivuxolimab in advanced cancers. Study-wide background: Anti-PD-1, anti-PD-L1 or anti-CTLA-4 therapy given earlier was allowed, and 30% to 45% had some. Whole-study findings and limits: CD8+ T cells (on average) carried more expanded clones than CD4+ T cells.

The length of the CDR3 is 15 residues. Profiling relied on immunoSEQ multiplex PCR, and the TCRdb table lists in-frame clones only, not all of them. Of approximately 50,000 clones listed, around nine tenths were seen once; the top ten hold approximately 0.61%. Blood sampling was done at baseline, cycle 4 day 1, and cycle 7 day 1. The chain carries TRBV21-1 and TRBJ1-2; the DNA was not compared with TRBD1, the D call given in the table. TRBV21-1 is marked as a pseudogene. Sequencing used CD4+ or CD8+ T cells sorted from blood, obtained in a trial of the OX40 agonist ivuxolimab. The TCR comes from an adult with an advanced solid tumor such as melanoma, head and neck, liver or kidney cancer. The CDR3 region is CASAQGARANYGYTF. The CDR3 DNA follows: TGTGCCAGCGCCCAGGGGGCCAGGGCTAACTATGGCTACACCTTC.